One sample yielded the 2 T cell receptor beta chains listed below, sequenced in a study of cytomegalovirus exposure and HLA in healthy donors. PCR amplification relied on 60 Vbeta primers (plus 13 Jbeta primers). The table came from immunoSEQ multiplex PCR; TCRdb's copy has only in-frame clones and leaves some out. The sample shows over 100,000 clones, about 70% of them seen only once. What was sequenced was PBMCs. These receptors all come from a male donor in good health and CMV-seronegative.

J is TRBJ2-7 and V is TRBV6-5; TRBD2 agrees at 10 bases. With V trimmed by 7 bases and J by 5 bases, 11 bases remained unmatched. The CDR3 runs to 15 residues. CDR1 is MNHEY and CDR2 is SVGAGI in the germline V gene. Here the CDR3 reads CASKPTSGIPNEQYF. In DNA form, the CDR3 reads TGTGCCAGCAAACCTACTAGCGGGATACCCAACGAGCAGTACTTC.

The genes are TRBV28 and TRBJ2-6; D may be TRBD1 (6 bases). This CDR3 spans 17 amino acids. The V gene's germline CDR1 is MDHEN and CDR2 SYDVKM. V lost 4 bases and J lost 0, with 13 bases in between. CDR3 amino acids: CASSSSRQASGANVLTF. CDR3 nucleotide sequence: TGTGCCAGCAGTTCCTCTCGACAGGCCTCTGGGGCCAACGTCCTGACTTTC. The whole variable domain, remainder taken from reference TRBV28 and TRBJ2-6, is DVKVTQSSRYLVKRTGEKVFLECVQDMDHENMFWYRQDPGLGLRLIYFSYDVKMKEKGDIPEGYSVSREKKERFSLILESASTNQTSMYLCASSSSRQASGANVLTFGAGSRLTVL.